This T cell receptor (beta chain) was captured by sequencing in a study of cytomegalovirus exposure and HLA in healthy donors. General study points: The classifier, whose performance was assessed in both the original and validation cohorts, reportedly diagnosed cytomegalovirus status with high specificity and sensitivity. Later analysis suggested most CMV-associated TCR beta chains were HLA-restricted. There was a cluster of highly shared sequence variants that was likely a sequencing artifact.

Primers: 60 Vbeta forward and 13 Jbeta reverse. Produced via immunoSEQ multiplex PCR; TCRdb's table is partial and in-frame only. This table holds 170,000 or so clones, less than 90% found once. This clone has more than one count but fewer than ten. Its antigen is as yet unknown. Every donor was a healthy person donating bone marrow. J was trimmed by 2 bases and V by 4 bases; bases with no gene match: 9. In germline, CDR1 is SGHKS, CDR2 YYEKEE (reference sequence). The CDR3 sequence is 15 residues long. Sequencing was done on a sample of PBMCs. The TCR originated in a man aged 18-30 years in good health and CMV-seronegative. The chain has TRBV5-5 and TRBJ2-7; 7 bases are a match to TRBD1. The CDR3 DNA reads as TGTGCCAGCAGCCCGGGGACAGTAAATACCTACGAGCAGTACTTC. It translates to CASSPGTVNTYEQYF.